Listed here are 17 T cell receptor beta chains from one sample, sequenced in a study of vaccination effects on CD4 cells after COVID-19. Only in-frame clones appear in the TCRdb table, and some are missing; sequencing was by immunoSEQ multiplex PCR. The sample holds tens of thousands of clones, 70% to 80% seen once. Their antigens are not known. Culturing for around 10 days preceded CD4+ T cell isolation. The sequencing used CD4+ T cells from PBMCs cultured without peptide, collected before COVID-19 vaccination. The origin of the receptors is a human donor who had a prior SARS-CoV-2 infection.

DNA for the CDR3: TGTGCCTGGTCGACAGTTTACACTGAAGCTTTCTTT. Protein product: CAWSTVYTEAFF. J is TRBJ1-1 and V is TRBV30; possibly TRBD1 for D (5 bases). Trimming shortened V by 5 bases and J by 3 bases, and 10 bases separated the two germline ends. Germline V gene data show CDR1 as GTSNPN and CDR2 as SVGIG (reference sequence). CDR3 length: 12 amino acids.

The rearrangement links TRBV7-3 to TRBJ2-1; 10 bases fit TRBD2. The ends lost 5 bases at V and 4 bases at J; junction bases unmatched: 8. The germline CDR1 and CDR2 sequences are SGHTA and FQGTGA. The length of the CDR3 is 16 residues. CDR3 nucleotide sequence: TGTGCCAGCAGCCCGTCCGGGACTAGCGCGTACAATGAGCAGTTCTTC. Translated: CASSPSGTSAYNEQFF.

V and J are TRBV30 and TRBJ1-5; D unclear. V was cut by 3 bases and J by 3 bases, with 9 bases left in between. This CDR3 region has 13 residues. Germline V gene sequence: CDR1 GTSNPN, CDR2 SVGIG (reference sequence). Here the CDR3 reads CAWRDGYNQPQHF. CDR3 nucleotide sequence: TGTGCCTGGAGGGACGGATACAATCAGCCCCAGCATTTT.

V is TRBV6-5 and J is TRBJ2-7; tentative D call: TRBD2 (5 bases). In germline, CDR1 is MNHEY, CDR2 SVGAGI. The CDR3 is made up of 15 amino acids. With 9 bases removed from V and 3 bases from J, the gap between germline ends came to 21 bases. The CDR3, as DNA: TGTGCCAGAATGCGAACCGGACGGGGTTACTACGAGCAGTACTTC. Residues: CARMRTGRGYYEQYF.

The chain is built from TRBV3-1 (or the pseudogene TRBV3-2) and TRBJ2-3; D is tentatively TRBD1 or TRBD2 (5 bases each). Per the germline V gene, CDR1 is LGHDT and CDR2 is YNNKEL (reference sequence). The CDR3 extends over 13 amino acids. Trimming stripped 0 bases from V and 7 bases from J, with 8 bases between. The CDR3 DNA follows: TGTGCCAGCAGCCAAGATGGGGGAAATACGCAGTATTTT. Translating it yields CASSQDGGNTQYF.

The CDR3 reads CASSPYMDRNQPQHF. In DNA form, the CDR3 reads TGTGCCAGCAGCCCCTATATGGACAGGAATCAGCCCCAGCATTTT. V is TRBV4-2 and J is TRBJ1-5; 7 positions match TRBD1. Unmatched junction bases numbered 7, after V lost 4 bases and J lost 4 bases. The CDR3 consists of 15 residues. From germline, CDR1 is LGHNA and CDR2 YNFKEQ.

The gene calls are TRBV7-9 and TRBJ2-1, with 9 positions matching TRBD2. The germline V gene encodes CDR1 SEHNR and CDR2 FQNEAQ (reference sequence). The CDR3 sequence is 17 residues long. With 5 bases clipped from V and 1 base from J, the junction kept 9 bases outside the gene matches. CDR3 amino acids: CASSPNSGRVSYNEQFF. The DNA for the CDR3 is TGTGCCAGCAGCCCCAATAGCGGGAGAGTTTCCTACAATGAGCAGTTCTTC.

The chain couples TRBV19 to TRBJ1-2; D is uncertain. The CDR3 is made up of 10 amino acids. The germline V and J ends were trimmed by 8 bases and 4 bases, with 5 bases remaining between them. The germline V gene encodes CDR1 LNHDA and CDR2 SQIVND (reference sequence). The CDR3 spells CASGIYGYTF. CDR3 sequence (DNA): TGTGCCAGTGGGATCTATGGCTACACCTTC.

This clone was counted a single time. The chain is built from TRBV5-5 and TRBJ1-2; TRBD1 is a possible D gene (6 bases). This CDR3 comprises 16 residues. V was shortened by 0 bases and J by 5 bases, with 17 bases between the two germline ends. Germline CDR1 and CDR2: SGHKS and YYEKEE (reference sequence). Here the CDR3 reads CASSLAVGQLMYGYTF. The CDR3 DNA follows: TGTGCCAGCAGCTTGGCCGTCGGACAGCTGATGTATGGCTACACCTTC.

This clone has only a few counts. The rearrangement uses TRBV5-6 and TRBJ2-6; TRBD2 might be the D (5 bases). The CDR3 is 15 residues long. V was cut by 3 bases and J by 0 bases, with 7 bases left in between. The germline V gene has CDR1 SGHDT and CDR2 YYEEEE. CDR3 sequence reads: CASSWRFSGANVLTF. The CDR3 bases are TGTGCCAGCAGCTGGAGGTTCTCTGGGGCCAACGTCCTGACTTTC.

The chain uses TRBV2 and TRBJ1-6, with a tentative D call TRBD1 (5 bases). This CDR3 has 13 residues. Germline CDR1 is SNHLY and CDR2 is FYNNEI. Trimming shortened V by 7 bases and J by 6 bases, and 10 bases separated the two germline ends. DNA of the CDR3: TGTGCCAGCATAAAGGACACTAATTCACCCCTCCACTTT. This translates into CASIKDTNSPLHF.

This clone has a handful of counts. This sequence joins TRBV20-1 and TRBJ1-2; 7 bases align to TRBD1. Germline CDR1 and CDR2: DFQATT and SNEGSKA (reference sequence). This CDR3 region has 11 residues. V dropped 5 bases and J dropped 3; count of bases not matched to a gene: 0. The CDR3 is CSAGTDYGYTF. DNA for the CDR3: TGCAGTGCTGGGACAGACTATGGCTACACCTTC.

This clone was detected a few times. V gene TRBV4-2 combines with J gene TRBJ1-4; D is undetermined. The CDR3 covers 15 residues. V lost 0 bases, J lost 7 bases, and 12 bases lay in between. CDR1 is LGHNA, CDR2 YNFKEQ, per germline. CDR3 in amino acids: CASSQDFGRGEKLFF. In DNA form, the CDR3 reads TGTGCCAGCAGCCAAGATTTCGGGCGAGGTGAAAAACTGTTTTTT.

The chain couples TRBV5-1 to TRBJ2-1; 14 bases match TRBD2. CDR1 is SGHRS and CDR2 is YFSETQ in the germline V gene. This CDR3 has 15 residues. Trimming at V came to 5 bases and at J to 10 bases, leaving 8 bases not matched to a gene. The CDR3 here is CASSLTSGGAGEQFF. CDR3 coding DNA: TGCGCCAGCAGTCTGACTAGCGGGGGGGCGGGAGAGCAGTTCTTC.

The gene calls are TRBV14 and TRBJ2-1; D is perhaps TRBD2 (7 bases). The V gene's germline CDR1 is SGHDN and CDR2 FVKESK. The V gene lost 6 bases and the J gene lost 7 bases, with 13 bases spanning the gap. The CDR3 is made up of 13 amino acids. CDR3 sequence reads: CASSWGGLNEQFF. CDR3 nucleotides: TGTGCCAGCAGTTGGGGGGGGCTGAATGAGCAGTTCTTC.

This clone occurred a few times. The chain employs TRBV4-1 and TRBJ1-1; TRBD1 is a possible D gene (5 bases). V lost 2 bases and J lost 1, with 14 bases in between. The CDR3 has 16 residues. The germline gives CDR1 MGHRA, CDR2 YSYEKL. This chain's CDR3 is CASSQSSGTENTEAFF. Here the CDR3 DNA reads TGCGCCAGCAGCCAAAGTTCAGGGACCGAGAACACTGAAGCTTTCTTT.

In DNA form, the CDR3 reads TGCAGCGTAGGGACAGGGTACCCTTCTTATGGCTACACCTTC. Its translation: CSVGTGYPSYGYTF. The genes are TRBV29-1 and TRBJ1-2, with 9 bases fitting TRBD1. V shed 6 bases, J shed 5 bases, and the junction held 10 bases outside the gene matches. There are 14 residues in the CDR3. CDR1 is SQVTM, CDR2 ANQGSEA, per germline.